This T cell receptor (beta chain) was retrieved from a study of blood T cell repertoires in COVID-19. Whole-study context: Samples taken during acute and convalescent COVID-19 were collected in the United States, Italy and Spain. In each case, the material was cDNA or gDNA derived from T cells, B-cell-depleted T cells, or PBMCs.

CDR3 length: 13 residues. Germline lookup yields CDR1 MGHDK and CDR2 SYGVNS. The trim removed 8 bases at V and 3 bases at J, leaving 5 bases unmatched. The data were produced by immunoSEQ multiplex PCR, yet TCRdb's version contains in-frame clones alone and is incomplete. The sample consists of around 58,000 clones, approximately 85% of them appearing once. This chain links TRBV25-1 with TRBJ2-7, with 9 bases identical to TRBD1. The TCR was taken from a human donor in a cohort sampled during active COVID-19. Input material: peripheral blood. CDR3 sequence: CASARDRDYEQYF. CDR3 sequence (DNA): TGTGCCAGCGCCCGGGACAGGGACTACGAGCAGTACTTC.